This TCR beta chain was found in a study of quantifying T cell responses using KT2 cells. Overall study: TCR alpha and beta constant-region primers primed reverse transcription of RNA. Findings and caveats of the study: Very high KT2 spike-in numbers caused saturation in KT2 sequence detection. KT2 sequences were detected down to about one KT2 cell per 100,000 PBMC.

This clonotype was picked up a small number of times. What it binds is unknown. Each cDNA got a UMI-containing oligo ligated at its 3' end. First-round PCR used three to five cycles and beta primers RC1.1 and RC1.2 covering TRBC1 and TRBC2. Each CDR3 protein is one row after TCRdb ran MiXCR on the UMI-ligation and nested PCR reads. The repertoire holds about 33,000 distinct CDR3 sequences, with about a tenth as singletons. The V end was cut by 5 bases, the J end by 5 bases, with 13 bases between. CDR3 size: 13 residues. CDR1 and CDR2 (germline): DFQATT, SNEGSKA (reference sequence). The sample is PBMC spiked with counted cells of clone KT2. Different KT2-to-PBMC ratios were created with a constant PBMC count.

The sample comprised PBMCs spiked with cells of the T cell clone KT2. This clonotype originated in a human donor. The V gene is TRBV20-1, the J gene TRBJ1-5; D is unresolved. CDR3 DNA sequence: TGCAGTGCTCACACGGCGGCCGATCAGCCCCAGCATTTT. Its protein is CSAHTAADQPQHF.